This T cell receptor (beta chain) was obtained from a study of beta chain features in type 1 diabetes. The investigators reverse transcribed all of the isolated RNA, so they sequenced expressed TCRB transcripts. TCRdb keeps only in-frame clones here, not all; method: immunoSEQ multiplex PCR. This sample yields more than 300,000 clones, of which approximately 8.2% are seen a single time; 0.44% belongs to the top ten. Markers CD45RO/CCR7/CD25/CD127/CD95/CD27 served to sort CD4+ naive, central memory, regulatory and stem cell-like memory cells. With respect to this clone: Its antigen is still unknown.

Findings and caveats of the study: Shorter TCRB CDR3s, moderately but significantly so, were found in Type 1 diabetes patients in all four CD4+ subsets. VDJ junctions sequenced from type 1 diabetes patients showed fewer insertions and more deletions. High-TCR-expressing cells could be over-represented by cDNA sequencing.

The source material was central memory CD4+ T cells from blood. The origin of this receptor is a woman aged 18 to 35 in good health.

CDR3 DNA sequence: TGTGCCAGCAGTGGAAGCGGAGTCGTCGTCGGGGCCGAGCAGTACTTC. This codes for CASSGSGVVVGAEQYF. This chain uses TRBV6-1 with TRBJ2-7; either TRBD1 or TRBD2 may supply D (5 bases each). Germline assignment: CDR1 MNHNS and CDR2 SASEGT. V was pared by 4 bases and J by 6 bases, with 22 bases between. The CDR3 extends over 16 amino acids.